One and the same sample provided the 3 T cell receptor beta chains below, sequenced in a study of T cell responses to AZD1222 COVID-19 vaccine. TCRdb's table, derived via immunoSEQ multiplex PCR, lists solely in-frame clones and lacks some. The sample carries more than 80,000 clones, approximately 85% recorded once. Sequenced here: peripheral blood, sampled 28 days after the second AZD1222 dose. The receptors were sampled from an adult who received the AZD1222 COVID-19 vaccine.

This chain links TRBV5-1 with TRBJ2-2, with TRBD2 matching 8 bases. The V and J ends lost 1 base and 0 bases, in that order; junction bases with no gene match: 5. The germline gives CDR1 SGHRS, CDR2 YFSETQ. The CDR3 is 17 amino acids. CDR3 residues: CASSLFSGAANTGELFF. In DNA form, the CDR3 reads TGCGCCAGCAGCTTGTTTAGCGGGGCGGCGAACACCGGGGAGCTGTTTTTT.

DNA for the CDR3: TGTGCCAGTAGTAATGTAGCAGGGATAACAGAGCAGTACTTC. Translated, it gives CASSNVAGITEQYF. The chain joins TRBV19 to TRBJ2-7; D is perhaps TRBD1 (5 bases). The CDR3 length is 14 residues. Trimming pared 4 bases from V and 7 bases from J, leaving 17 bases between. Germline CDR1 is LNHDA and CDR2 is SQIVND (reference sequence).

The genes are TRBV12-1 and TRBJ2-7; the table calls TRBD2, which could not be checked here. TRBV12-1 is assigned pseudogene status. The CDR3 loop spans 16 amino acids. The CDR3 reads CASSFDVRRSSYEQYF. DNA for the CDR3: TGTGCCAGCAGCTTTGATGTCCGGAGAAGCTCCTACGAGCAGTACTTC.